This is a list of T cell receptor beta chains from one sample in a study of blood T cell repertoires in COVID-19. Using immunoSEQ multiplex PCR, the repertoire was profiled, and TCRdb retains in-frame clones only, with some absent. Of tens of thousands of clones listed, about 86% are singletons. The sample taken for sequencing was peripheral blood. Every receptor here comes from a human donor in a cohort sampled during active COVID-19. Both conserved end residues are part of each CDR3. D genes are given only for firm matches.

d_call j_call v_call cdr3_aa
TRBD1 TRBJ2-1 TRBV19 CASSIRGTGVDNEQFF
TRBD2 TRBJ2-7 TRBV19 CASSISGRYEQYF
TRBD1 TRBJ2-3 TRBV9 CASSLIQGAVDTQYF
- TRBJ2-2 TRBV29-1 CSVDLGLSGELFF
TRBD1 TRBJ1-5 TRBV28 CASSLGQPNQPQHF
TRBD1 TRBJ1-2 TRBV19 CASSATGGARGYTF
TRBD1 TRBJ2-2 TRBV18 CASSAGQGSTGELFF
TRBD2 TRBJ2-3 TRBV7-2 CASSSVAGSVDTQYF
TRBD1 TRBJ1-1 TRBV18 CASSPGTGRNTEAFF
TRBD2 TRBJ2-7 TRBV29-1 CSVGVAGSQQYF
- TRBJ2-7 TRBV11-2 CASSALSEQYF
TRBD2 TRBJ2-1 TRBV5-1 CASSLGGTRSSGWPNNEQFF
- TRBJ1-5 TRBV4-1 CASSRDWTDYSNQPQHF
TRBD1 TRBJ2-1 TRBV18 CASSPGTAYNEQFF
TRBD1 TRBJ2-7 TRBV11-2 CASSLYVRGLYEQYF
- TRBJ2-2 TRBV11-2 CASRPLESGLNTGELFF
- TRBJ1-2 TRBV11-1 CASSRTDSLYGYTF
TRBD1 TRBJ2-3 TRBV5-4 CASSYTDRDADTQYF
- TRBJ1-6 TRBV7-8 CASSPRGLVSSYNSPLHF
- TRBJ2-3 TRBV19 CASTRRAGSTDTQYF
- TRBJ2-7 TRBV23-1 CASSLDGGSYEQYF
TRBD2 TRBJ2-1 TRBV19 CASSITWASGNNEQFF
- TRBJ2-7 TRBV28 CASSIVHSYEQYF
TRBD1 TRBJ2-7 TRBV24-1 CATSGDSASYEQYF
- TRBJ1-2 TRBV28 CASSSLSSGKHGYTF
- TRBJ2-7 TRBV7-8 CASSLGASPFNGQYF
- TRBJ2-7 TRBV6-5 CASTMGLARSYEQYF
TRBD2 TRBJ2-1 TRBV19 CASSVPGLAGEIGQFF
TRBD1 TRBJ1-5 TRBV18 CASSRGQGDQPQHF
TRBD1 TRBJ1-2 TRBV3-1/TRBV3-2 CASSQRQGASGYTF
TRBD1 TRBJ2-1 TRBV11-2 CASSTRQGVYNEQFF
- TRBJ2-2 TRBV6-6 CASSYKAGGELFF
- TRBJ2-2 TRBV27 CASSYAQGYTGELFF
TRBD2 TRBJ2-1 TRBV7-6 CASSPLGSSGSKNEQFF
- TRBJ1-4 TRBV27 CASSSPLSEKLFF
TRBD1 TRBJ1-2 TRBV19 CASNGWTGGAGGYTF
TRBD2 TRBJ2-1 TRBV18 CASSPQGGYEQFF
- TRBJ2-7 TRBV19 CASSLDGLSYEQYF
TRBD2 TRBJ2-3 TRBV19 CASSRTSGSTDTQYF
- TRBJ2-7 TRBV27 CASSRGLSYEQYF
- TRBJ1-5 TRBV9 CASSRSTGNQPQHF
- TRBJ1-3 TRBV21-1 CASSKVWTGRFSGNTIYF
TRBD1 TRBJ1-1 TRBV6-5 CASTWTGVNTEAFF
TRBD1 TRBJ2-3 TRBV5-1 CASSLKGAPPDTQYF
TRBD2 TRBJ2-5 TRBV19 CARVSGSYQETQYF
TRBD1 TRBJ2-3 TRBV19 CASTRQGATDTQYF
TRBD2 TRBJ2-5 TRBV3-1/TRBV3-2 CASRLAGSETQYF
TRBD1 TRBJ2-6 TRBV7-9 CASSQYWGQSSSGANVLTF